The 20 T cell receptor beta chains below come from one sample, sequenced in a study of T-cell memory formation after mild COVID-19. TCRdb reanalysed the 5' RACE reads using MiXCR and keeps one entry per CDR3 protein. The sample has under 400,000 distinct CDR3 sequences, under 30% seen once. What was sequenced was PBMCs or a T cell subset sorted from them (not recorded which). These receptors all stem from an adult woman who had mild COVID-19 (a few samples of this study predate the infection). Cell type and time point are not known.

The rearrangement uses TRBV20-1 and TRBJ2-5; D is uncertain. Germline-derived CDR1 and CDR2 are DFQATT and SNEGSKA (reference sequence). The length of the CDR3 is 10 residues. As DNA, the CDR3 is TGCAGCGCATTGTTTGAGACCCAGTACTTC. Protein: CSALFETQYF.

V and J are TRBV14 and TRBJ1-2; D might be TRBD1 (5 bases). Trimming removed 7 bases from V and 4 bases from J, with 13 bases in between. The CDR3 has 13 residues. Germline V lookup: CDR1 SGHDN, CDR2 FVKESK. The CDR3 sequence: CASTYGTGYGYTF. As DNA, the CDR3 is TGTGCCAGCACCTACGGGACCGGCTATGGCTACACCTTC.

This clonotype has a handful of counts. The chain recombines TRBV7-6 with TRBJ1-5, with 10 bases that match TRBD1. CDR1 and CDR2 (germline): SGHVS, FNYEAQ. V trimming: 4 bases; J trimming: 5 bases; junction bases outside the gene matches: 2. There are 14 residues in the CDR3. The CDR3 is CASSSGQGYQPQHF. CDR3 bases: TGTGCCAGCAGCTCGGGACAGGGGTATCAGCCCCAGCATTTT.

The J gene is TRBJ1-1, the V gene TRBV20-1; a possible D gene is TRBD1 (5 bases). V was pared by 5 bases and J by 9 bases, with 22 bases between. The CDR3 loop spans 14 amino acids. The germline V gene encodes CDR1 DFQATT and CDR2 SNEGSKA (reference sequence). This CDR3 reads CSAGRMGTIEKAFF. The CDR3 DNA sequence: TGCAGTGCTGGCCGTATGGGGACTATAGAAAAAGCTTTCTTT.

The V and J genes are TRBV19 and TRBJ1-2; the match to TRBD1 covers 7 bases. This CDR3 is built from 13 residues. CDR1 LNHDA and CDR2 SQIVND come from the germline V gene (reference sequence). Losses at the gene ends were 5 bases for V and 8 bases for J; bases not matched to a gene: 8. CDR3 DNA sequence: TGTGCCAGTAGTGTTTCGACAGGGTACGGCTACACCTTC. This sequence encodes CASSVSTGYGYTF.

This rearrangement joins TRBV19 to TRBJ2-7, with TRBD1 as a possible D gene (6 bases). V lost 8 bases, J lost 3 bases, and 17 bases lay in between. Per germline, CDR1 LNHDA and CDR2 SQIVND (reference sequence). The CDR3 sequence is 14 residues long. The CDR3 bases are TGTGCCAGTGGGTCAGACCACAGGGACTACGAGCAGTACTTC. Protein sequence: CASGSDHRDYEQYF.

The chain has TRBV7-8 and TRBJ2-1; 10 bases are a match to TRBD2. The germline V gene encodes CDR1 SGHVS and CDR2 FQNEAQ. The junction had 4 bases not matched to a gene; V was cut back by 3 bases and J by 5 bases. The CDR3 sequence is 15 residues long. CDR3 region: CASSLSGTSDNEQFF. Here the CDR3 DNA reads TGTGCCAGCAGCTTGTCCGGGACTAGCGACAATGAGCAGTTCTTC.

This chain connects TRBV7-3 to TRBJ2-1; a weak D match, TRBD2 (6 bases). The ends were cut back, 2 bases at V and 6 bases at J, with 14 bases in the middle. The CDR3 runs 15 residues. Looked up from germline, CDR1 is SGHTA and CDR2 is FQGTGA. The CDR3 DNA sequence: TGTGCCAGCAGCTTAGATCCGGGAGTGGGCAATGAGCAGTTCTTC. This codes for CASSLDPGVGNEQFF.

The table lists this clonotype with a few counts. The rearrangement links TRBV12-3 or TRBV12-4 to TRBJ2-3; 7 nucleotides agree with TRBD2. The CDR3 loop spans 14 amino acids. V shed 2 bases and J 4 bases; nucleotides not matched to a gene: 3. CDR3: CASSLMTSSDTQYF. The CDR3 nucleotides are TGTGCCAGCAGTTTAATGACTAGCTCAGATACGCAGTATTTT.

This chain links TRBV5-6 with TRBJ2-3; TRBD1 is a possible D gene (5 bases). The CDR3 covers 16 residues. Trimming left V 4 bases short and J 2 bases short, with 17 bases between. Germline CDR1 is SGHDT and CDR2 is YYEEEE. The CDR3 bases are TGTGCCAGCAGCGCCGGACGAAGACAGATCACAGATACGCAGTATTTT. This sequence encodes CASSAGRRQITDTQYF.

CDR3 sequence: CASSAPSGGAASTGELFF. CDR3 nucleotide sequence: TGTGCCAGCAGCGCGCCTAGCGGGGGAGCCGCGAGCACCGGGGAGCTGTTTTTT. V usage is TRBV9 and J usage is TRBJ2-2, with TRBD2 matching 10 bases. The ends lost 3 bases at V and 4 bases at J; junction bases unmatched: 12. The CDR3 length is 18 residues. Germline V gene sequence: CDR1 SGDLS, CDR2 YYNGEE.

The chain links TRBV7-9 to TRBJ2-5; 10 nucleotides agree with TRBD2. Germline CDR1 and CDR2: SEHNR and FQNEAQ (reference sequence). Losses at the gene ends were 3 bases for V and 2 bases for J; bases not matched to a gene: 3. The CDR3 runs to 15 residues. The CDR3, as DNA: TGTGCCAGCAGCTTCGGACTAGCGGCTCAAGAGACCCAGTACTTC. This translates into CASSFGLAAQETQYF.

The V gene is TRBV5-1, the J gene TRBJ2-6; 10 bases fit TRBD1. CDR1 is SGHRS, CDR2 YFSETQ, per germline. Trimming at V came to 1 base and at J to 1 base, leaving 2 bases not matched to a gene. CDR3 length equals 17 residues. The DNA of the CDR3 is TGCGCCAGCAGCTTGATGGGACAGGGGTCTGGGGCCAACGTCCTGACTTTC. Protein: CASSLMGQGSGANVLTF.

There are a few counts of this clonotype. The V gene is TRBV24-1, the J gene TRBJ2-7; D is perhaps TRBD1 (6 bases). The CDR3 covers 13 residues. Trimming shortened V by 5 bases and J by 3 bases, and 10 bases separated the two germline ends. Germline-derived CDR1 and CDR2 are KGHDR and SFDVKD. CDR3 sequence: CATSGKGGYEQYF. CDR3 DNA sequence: TGTGCCACCAGTGGTAAAGGGGGCTACGAGCAGTACTTC.

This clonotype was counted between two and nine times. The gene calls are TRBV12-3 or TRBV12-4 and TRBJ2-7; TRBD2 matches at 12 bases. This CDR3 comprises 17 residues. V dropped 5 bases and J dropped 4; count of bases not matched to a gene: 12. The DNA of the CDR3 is TGTGCCAGCAGTCAGACAGGGCCTAGCGGGAGGGTGTACGAGCAGTACTTC. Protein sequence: CASSQTGPSGRVYEQYF.

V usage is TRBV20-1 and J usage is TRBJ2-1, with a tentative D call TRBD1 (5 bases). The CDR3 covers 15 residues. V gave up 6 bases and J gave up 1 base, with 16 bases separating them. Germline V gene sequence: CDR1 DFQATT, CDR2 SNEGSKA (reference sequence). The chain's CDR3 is CSASIGVISYNEQFF. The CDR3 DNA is TGCAGTGCCTCGATAGGGGTTATATCCTACAATGAGCAGTTCTTC.

The CDR3 region is CAWSVLPGARHSPLHF. The CDR3 nucleotides are TGTGCCTGGAGTGTACTCCCGGGAGCCCGGCATTCACCCCTCCACTTT. The genes are TRBV30 and TRBJ1-6; D is ambiguous. The CDR3 is 16 amino acids. Germline V lookup: CDR1 GTSNPN, CDR2 SVGIG (reference sequence). V was cut by 0 bases and J by 8 bases, with 17 bases left in between.

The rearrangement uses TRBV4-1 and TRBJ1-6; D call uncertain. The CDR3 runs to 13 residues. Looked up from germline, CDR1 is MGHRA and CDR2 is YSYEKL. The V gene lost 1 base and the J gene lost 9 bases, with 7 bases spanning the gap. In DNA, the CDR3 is TGCGCCAGCAGCCAAGTGCCCGGTTCACCCCTCCACTTT. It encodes CASSQVPGSPLHF.

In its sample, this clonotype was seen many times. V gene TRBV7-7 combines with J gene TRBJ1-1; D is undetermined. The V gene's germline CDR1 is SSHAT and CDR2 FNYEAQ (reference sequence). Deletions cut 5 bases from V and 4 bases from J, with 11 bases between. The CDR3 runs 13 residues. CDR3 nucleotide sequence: TGTGCCAGCAGCCCCACCACTGGCACTGAAGCTTTCTTT. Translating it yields CASSPTTGTEAFF. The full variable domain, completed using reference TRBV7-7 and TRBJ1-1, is GAGVSQSPRYKVTKRGQDVTLRCDPISSHATLYWYQQALGQGPEFLTYFNYEAQPDKSGLPSDRFSAERPEGSISTLTIQRTEQRDSAMYRCASSPTTGTEAFFGQGTRLTVV.

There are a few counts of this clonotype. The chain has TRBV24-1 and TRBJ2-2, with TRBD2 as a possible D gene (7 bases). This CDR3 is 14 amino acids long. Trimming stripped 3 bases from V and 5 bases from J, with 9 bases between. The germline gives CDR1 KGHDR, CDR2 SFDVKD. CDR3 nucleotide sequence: TGTGCCACCAGTGATGGGGGGGCAACCGGGGAGCTGTTTTTT. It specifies CATSDGGATGELFF.